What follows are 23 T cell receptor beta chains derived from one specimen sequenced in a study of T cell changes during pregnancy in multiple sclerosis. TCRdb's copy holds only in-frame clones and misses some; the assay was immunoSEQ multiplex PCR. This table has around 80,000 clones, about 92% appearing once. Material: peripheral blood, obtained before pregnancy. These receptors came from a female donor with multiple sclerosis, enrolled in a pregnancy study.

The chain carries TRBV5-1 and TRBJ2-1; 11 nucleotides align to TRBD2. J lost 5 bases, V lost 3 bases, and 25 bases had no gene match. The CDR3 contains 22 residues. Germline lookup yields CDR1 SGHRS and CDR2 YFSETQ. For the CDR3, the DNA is TGCGCCAGCAGCTCCCGGCCGCGGGTAGCGGGGGGGATTAAATCCCCCCACAATGAGCAGTTCTTC. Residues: CASSSRPRVAGGIKSPHNEQFF.

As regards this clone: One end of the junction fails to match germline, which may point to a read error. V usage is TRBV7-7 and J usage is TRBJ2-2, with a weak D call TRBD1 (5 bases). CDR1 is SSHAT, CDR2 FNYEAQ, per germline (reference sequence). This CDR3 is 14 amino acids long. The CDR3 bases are TGTGCTAGCAGCCCCGACAGTTACACCGGGGAGCTGTTTTTT. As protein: CASSPDSYTGELFF.

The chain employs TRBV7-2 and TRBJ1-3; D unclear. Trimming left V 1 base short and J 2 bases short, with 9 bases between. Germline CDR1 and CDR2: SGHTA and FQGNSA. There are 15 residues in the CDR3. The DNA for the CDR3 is TGTGCCAGCAGCTTAGGGTTGGCAGCTGGAAACACCATATATTTT. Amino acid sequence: CASSLGLAAGNTIYF.

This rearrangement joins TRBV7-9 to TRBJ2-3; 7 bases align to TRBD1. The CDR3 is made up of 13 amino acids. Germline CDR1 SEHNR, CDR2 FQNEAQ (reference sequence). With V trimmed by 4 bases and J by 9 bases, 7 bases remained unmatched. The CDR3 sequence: CASSSEGGGTQYF. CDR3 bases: TGTGCCAGCAGCTCAGAAGGGGGCGGCACGCAGTATTTT.

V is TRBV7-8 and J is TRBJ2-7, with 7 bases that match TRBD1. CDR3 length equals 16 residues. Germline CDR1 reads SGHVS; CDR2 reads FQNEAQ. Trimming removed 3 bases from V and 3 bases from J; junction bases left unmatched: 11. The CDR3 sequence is CASSFLVRDRYYEQYF. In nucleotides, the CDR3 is TGTGCCAGCAGCTTTCTGGTAAGGGACAGATACTACGAGCAGTACTTC. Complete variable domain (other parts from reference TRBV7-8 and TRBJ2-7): GAGVSQSPRYKVAKRGQDVALRCDPISGHVSLFWYQQALGQGPEFLTYFQNEAQLDKSGLPSDRFFAERPEGSVSTLKIQRTQQEDSAVYLCASSFLVRDRYYEQYFGPGTRLTVT.

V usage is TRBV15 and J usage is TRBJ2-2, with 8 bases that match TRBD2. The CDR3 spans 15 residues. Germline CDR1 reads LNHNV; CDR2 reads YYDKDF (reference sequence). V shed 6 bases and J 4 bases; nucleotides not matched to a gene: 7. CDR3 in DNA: TGTGCCACCAGTCTCCACCGGGGGGGCACCGGGGAGCTGTTTTTT. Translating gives CATSLHRGGTGELFF.

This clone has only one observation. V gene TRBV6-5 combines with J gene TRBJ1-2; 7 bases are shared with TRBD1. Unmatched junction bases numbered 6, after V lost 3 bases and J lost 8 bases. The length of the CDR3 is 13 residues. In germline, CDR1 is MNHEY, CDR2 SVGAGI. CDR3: CASSYEGAYGYTF. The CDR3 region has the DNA TGTGCCAGCAGTTATGAGGGGGCGTACGGCTACACCTTC.

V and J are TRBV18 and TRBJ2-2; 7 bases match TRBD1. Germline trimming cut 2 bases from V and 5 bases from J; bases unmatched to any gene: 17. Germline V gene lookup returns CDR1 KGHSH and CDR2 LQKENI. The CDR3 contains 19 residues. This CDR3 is CASSPTHLPRGRGTGELFF. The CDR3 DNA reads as TGTGCCAGCTCACCAACCCACCTGCCCAGGGGCAGGGGGACCGGGGAGCTGTTTTTT.

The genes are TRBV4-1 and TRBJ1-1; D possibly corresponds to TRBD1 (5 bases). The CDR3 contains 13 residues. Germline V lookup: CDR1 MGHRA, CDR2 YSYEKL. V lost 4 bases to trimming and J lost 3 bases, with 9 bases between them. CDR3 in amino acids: CASSRGGDTEAFF. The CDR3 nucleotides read TGCGCCAGCAGCCGGGGGGGGGACACTGAAGCTTTCTTT.

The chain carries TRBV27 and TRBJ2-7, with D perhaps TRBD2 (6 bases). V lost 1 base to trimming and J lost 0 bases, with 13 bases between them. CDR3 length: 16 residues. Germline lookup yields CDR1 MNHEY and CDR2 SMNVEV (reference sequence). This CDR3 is CASSLLGGESSYEQYF. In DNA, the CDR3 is TGTGCCAGCAGTTTATTGGGGGGTGAAAGCTCCTACGAGCAGTACTTC.

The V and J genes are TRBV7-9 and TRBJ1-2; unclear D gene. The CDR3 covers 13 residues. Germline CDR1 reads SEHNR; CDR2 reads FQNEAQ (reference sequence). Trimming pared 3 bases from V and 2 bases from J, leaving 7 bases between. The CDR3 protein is CASSFAVNYGYTF. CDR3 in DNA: TGTGCCAGCAGCTTCGCGGTAAACTATGGCTACACCTTC.

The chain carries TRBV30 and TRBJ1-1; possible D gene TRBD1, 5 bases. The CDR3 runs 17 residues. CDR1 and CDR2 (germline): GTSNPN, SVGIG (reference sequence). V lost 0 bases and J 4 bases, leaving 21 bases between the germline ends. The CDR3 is CAWSVRRAGTAGTEAFF. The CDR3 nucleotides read TGTGCCTGGAGTGTAAGGAGGGCCGGGACCGCTGGCACTGAAGCTTTCTTT.

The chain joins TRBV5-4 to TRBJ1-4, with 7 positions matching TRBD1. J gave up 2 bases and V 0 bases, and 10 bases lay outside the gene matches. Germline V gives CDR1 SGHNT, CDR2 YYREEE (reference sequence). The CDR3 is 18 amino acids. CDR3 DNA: TGTGCCAGCAGCTTGGCCCTGGGACAGTCGACTACTAATGAAAAACTGTTTTTT. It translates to CASSLALGQSTTNEKLFF.

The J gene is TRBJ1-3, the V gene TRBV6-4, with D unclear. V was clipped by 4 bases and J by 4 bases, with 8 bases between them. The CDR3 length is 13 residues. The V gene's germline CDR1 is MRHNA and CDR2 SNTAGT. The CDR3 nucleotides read TGTGCCAGCAGTGCTGGGCCGGGAAACACCATATATTTT. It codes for CASSAGPGNTIYF.

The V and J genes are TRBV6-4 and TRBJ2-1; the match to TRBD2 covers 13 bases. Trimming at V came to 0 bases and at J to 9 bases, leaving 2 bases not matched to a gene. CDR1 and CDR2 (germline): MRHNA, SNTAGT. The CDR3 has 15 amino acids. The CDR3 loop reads CASSDSTSGGAEQFF. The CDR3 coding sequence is TGTGCCAGCAGTGACTCCACTAGCGGGGGGGCTGAGCAGTTCTTC.

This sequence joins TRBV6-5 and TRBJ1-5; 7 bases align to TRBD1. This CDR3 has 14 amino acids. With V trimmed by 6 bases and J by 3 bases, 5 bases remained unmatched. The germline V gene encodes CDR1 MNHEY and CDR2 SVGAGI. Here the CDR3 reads CASRSGQVNQPQHF. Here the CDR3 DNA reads TGTGCCAGCAGATCTGGACAGGTCAATCAGCCCCAGCATTTT.

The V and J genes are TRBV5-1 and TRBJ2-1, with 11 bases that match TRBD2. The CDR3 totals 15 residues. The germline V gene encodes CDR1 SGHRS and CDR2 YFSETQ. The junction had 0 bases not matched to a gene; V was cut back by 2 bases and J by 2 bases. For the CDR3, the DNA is TGCGCCAGCAGCTTTAGCGGGGGGGCCTACAATGAGCAGTTCTTC. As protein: CASSFSGGAYNEQFF.

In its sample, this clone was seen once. The CDR3 nucleotides are TGTGCCAGCAGCTGGGTGGAGCGGGGCTACAATGAGCAGTTCTTC. Amino acids: CASSWVERGYNEQFF. The chain carries TRBV7-8 and TRBJ2-1; TRBD2 aligns across 7 bases. Germline V lookup: CDR1 SGHVS, CDR2 FQNEAQ. The trim removed 4 bases at V and 3 bases at J, leaving 6 bases unmatched. The CDR3 sequence is 15 residues long.

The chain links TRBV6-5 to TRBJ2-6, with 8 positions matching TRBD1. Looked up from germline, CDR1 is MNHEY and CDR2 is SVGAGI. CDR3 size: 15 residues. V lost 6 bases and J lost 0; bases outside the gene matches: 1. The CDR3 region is CASRQGGSGANVLTF. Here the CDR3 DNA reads TGTGCCAGCAGACAGGGGGGCTCTGGGGCCAACGTCCTGACTTTC.

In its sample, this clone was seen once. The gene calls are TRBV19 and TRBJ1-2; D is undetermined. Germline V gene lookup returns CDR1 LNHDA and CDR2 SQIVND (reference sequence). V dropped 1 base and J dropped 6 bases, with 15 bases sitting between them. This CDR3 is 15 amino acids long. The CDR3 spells CASSIVPPRMDGYTF. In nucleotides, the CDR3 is TGTGCCAGTAGTATAGTCCCTCCGCGGATGGATGGCTACACCTTC.

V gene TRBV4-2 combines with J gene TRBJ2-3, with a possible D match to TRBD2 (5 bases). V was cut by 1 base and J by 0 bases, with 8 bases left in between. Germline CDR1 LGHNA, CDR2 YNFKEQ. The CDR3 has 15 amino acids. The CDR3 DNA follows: TGTGCCAGCAGCCAAGTAGCGCTTAGCACAGATACGCAGTATTTT. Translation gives CASSQVALSTDTQYF.

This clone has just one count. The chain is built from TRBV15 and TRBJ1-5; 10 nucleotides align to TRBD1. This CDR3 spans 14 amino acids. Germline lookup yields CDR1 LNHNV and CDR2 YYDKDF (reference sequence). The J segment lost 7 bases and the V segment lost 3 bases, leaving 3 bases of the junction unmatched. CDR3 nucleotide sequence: TGTGCCACCAGCAGGAGGACAGGGGGACAGCCCCAGCATTTT. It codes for CATSRRTGGQPQHF.

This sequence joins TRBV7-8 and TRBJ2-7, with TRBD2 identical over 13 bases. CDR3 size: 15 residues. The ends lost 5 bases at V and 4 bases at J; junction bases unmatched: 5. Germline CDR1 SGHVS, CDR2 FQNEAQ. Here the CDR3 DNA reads TGTGCCAGCAGCCCGACTAGCGGGGGGTTTTACGAGCAGTACTTC. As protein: CASSPTSGGFYEQYF.